This is a list of T cell receptor beta chains from one sample in a study of regulatory T cells in long-lasting Graves disease. A single record per CDR3 protein comes from TCRdb applying MiXCR to the multiplex PCR reads. The sample has 440,000 or so distinct CDR3 sequences; about 17% are singletons. A further study also used this sample, focusing on T cells in Graves' hyperthyroidism and ophthalmopathy.

Source: peripheral blood mononuclear cells (PBMCs), taken at new diagnosis, from a patient treated with antithyroid drugs. The source is a woman in her 30s with Graves disease. Both conserved end residues are part of each CDR3. The D gene is left open where the match is weak. The size field reads how often the clone was seen (once, few, many) or a class if it is expanded.

cdr3_aa: CASSLTAGAEQYF
cdr3_nt: TGCGCCAGCAGCCTAACCGCGGGGGCCGAGCAGTACTTC
v_call: TRBV5-1
j_call: TRBJ2-7
clone_size: many
d_call: .

cdr3_aa: CASSARTPGVGEQFF
cdr3_nt: TGTGCCAGCAGCGCTCGGACGCCGGGGGTCGGTGAGCAGTTCTTC
v_call: TRBV2
j_call: TRBJ2-1
clone_size: many
d_call: .

cdr3_aa: CSARDRGQAYNEQFF
cdr3_nt: TGCAGTGCTAGAGATAGGGGACAGGCGTACAATGAGCAGTTCTTC
v_call: TRBV20-1
j_call: TRBJ2-1
clone_size: many
d_call: TRBD1

cdr3_aa: CASSRTGEGTEAFF
cdr3_nt: TGTGCCAGTAGTAGGACAGGGGAGGGGACTGAAGCTTTCTTT
v_call: TRBV19
j_call: TRBJ1-1
clone_size: few
d_call: TRBD1

cdr3_aa: CASSPVSNQPQHF
cdr3_nt: TGTGCCAGCTCACCGGTTAGCAATCAGCCCCAGCATTTT
v_call: TRBV18
j_call: TRBJ1-5
clone_size: many
d_call: .

cdr3_aa: CSATTGAKYTDTQYF
cdr3_nt: TGCAGTGCCACGACAGGGGCAAAATACACAGATACGCAGTATTTT
v_call: TRBV20-1
j_call: TRBJ2-3
clone_size: many
d_call: TRBD1

cdr3_aa: CASSHRIGTSRNEQFF
cdr3_nt: TGTGCCAGCAGCCACCGGATAGGGACTAGTAGAAATGAGCAGTTCTTC
v_call: TRBV7-2
j_call: TRBJ2-1
clone_size: many
d_call: TRBD2

cdr3_aa: CASSYSRGQPQHF
cdr3_nt: TGTGCCAGCAGTTACTCGAGGGGTCAGCCCCAGCATTTT
v_call: TRBV6-5
j_call: TRBJ1-5
clone_size: few
d_call: .

cdr3_aa: CASRVSSGNTIYF
cdr3_nt: TGCGCCAGCAGGGTTTCCTCTGGAAACACCATATATTTT
v_call: TRBV5-1
j_call: TRBJ1-3
clone_size: few
d_call: .

cdr3_aa: CASSLNFGTGAYNEQFF
cdr3_nt: TGCGCCAGCAGCTTGAATTTCGGGACAGGCGCCTACAATGAGCAGTTCTTC
v_call: TRBV5-1
j_call: TRBJ2-1
clone_size: many
d_call: TRBD1

cdr3_aa: CASSLDPRVETFF
cdr3_nt: TGCGCCAGCAGCTTGGATCCCAGGGTGGAAACTTTCTTT
v_call: TRBV5-1
j_call: TRBJ1-1
clone_size: many
d_call: .